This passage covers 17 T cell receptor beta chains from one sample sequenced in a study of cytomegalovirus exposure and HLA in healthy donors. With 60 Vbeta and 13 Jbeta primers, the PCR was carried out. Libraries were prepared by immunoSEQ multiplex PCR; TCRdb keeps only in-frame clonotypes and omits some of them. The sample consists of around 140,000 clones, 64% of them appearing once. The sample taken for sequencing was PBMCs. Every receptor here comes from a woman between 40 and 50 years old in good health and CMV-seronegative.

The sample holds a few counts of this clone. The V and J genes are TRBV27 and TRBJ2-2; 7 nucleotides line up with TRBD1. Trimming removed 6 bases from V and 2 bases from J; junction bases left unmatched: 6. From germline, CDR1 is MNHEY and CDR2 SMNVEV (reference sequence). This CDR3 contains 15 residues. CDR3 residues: CASRRRQGNTGELFF. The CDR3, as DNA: TGTGCCAGCAGGAGGCGACAGGGTAACACCGGGGAGCTGTTTTTT.

CDR3 region: CASSSRQGYNEQFF. CDR3 in DNA: TGTGCCAGCAGCTCTCGACAGGGGTACAATGAGCAGTTCTTC. This chain uses TRBV7-7 with TRBJ2-1, with 8 bases identical to TRBD1. The CDR3 is made up of 14 amino acids. Germline V lookup: CDR1 SSHAT, CDR2 FNYEAQ (reference sequence). After removal of 4 bases from V and 4 bases from J, the junction contained 3 bases not matched to a gene.

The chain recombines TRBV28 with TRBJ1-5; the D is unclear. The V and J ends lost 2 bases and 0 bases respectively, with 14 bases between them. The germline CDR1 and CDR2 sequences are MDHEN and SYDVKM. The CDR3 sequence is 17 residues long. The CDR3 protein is CASSLGSGFYSNQPQHF. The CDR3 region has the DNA TGTGCCAGCAGTTTAGGCTCAGGTTTCTATAGCAATCAGCCCCAGCATTTT.

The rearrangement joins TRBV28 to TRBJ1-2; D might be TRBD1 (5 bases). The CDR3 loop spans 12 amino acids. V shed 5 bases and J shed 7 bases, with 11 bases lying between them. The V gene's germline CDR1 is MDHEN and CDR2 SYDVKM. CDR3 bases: TGTGCCAGCAGTCCTCAGGGCCTTGGCTACACCTTC. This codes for CASSPQGLGYTF.

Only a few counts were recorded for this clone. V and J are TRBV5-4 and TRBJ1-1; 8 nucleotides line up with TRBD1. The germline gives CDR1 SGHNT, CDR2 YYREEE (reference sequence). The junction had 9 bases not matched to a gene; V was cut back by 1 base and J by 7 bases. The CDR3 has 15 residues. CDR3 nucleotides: TGTGCCAGCAGCTTGCCCATGACAGGGGAGAATGAAGCTTTCTTT. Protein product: CASSLPMTGENEAFF.

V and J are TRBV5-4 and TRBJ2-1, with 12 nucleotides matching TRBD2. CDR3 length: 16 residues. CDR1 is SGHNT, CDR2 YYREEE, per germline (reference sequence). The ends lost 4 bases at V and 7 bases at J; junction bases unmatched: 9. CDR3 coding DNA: TGTGCCAGCAGCGTCCCTCTAGCGGGGGGGCCGAATGAGCAGTTCTTC. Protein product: CASSVPLAGGPNEQFF.

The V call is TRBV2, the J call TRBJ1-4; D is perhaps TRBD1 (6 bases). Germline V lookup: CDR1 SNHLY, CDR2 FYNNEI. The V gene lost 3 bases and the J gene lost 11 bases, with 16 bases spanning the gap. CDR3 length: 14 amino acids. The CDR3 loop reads CASSENRDMGKLFF. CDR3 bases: TGTGCCAGCAGTGAGAACAGGGATATGGGGAAACTGTTTTTT.

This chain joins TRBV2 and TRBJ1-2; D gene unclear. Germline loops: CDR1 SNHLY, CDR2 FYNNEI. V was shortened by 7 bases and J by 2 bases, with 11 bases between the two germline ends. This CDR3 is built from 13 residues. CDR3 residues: CASNLSPNYGYTF. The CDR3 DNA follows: TGTGCCAGCAATTTATCCCCGAACTATGGCTACACCTTC.

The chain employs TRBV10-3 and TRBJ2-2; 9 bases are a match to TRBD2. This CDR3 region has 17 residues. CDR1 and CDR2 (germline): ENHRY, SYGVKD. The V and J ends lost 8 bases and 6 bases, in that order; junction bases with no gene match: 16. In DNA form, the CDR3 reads TGTGCCATCGGCCCGGAGCAGTCGGGACTAGCATCCGGGGAGCTGTTTTTT. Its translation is CAIGPEQSGLASGELFF.

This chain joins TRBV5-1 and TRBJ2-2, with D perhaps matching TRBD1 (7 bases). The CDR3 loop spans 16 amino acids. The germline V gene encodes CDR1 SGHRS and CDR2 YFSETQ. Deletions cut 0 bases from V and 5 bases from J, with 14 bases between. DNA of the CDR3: TGCGCCAGCAGCTTGGCTGGAGGGGGCAGGACCGGGGAGCTGTTTTTT. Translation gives CASSLAGGGRTGELFF.

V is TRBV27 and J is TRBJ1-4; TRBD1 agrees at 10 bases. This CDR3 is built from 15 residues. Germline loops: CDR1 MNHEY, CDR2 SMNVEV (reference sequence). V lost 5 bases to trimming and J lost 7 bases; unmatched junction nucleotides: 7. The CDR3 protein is CASSPWTGGGEKLFF. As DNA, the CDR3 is TGTGCCAGCAGTCCTTGGACAGGGGGTGGTGAAAAACTGTTTTTT.

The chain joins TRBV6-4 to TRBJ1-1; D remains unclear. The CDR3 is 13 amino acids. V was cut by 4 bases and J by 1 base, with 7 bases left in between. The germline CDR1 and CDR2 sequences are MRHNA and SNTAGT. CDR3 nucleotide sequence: TGTGCCAGCAGTGCGGAGAGGAACACTGAAGCTTTCTTT. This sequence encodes CASSAERNTEAFF.

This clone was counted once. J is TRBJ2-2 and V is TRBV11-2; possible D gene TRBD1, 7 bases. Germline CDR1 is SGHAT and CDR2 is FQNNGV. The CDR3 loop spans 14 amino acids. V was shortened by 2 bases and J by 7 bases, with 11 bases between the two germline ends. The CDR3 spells CASSLRGRGGELFF. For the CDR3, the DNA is TGTGCCAGCAGCTTAAGGGGGCGGGGCGGGGAGCTGTTTTTT.

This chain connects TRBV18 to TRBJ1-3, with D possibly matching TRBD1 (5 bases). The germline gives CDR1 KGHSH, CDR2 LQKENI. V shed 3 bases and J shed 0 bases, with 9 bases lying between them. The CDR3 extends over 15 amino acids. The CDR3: CASSPTTASGNTIYF. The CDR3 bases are TGTGCCAGCTCACCGACGACAGCCTCTGGAAACACCATATATTTT.

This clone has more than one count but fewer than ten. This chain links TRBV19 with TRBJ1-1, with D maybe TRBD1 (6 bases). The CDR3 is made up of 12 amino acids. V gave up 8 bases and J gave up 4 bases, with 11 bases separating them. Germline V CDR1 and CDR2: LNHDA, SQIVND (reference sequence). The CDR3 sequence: CASQTGATEAFF. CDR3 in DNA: TGTGCCAGTCAGACAGGCGCCACTGAAGCTTTCTTT.

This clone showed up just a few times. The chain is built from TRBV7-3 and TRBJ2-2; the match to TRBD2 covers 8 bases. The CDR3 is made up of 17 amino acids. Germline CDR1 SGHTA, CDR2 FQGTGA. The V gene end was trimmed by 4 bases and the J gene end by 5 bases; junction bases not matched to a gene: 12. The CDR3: CASSSSSGTRGTGELFF. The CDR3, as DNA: TGTGCCAGCAGCTCCTCCTCCGGGACTAGGGGTACCGGGGAGCTGTTTTTT.

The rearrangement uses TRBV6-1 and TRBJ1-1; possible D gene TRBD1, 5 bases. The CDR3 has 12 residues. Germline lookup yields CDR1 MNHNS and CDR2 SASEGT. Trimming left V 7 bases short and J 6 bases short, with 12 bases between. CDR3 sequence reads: CASKGLSPEAFF. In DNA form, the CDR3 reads TGTGCCAGCAAGGGACTGAGCCCTGAAGCTTTCTTT.